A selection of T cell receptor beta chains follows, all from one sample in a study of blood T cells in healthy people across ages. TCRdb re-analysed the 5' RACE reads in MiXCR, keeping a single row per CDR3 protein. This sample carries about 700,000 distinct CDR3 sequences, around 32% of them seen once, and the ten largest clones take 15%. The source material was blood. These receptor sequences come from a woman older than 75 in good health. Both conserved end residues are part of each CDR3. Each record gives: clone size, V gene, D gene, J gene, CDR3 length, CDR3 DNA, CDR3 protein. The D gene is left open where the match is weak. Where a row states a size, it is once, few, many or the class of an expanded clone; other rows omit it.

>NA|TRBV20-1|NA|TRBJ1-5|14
TGCAGTGCTAGAGCACCTCTCGACAATCAGCCCCAGCATTTT
CSARAPLDNQPQHF
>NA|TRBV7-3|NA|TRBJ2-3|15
TGTGCCAGCAGCCTAGGTGGAGGGGCCACAGATACGCGGTATTTT
CASSLGGGATDTRYF
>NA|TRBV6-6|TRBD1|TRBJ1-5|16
TGTGCCAGCACCGGTAGGACAGGGGGAACTGATCAGCCCCAGCATTTT
CASTGRTGGTDQPQHF
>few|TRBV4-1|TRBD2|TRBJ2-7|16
TGCGCCAGCAGCCATTTAGGGGGACTAGCGGCCTACGAGCAGTACTTC
CASSHLGGLAAYEQYF
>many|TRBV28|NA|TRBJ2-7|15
TGTGCCAGCAGTTTAGGAGGCAGTACCGTCCACGAGCAGTACTTC
CASSLGGSTVHEQYF
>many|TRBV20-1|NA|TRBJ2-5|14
TGCAGTGCTAGAGTACTACAGGGTTTGGGGGAGCAGTACTTC
CSARVLQGLGEQYF
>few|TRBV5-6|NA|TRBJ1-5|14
TGTGCCAGCAGCGGGATAGGGGGGGACCAGCCCCAGCATTTT
CASSGIGGDQPQHF
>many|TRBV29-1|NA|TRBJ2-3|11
TGCAGCGTTGACAGGGGCCATACGCAGTATTTT
CSVDRGHTQYF
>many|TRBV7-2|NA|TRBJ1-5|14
TGTGCCAGCAGCTTGTACGGGCGCAATCAGCCCCAGCATTTT
CASSLYGRNQPQHF
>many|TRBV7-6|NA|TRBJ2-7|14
TGTGCCAGCAGCTTATCCCCCCTGGGGTACGAGCAGTACTTC
CASSLSPLGYEQYF
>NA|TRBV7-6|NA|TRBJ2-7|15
TGTGCCAGCAGCCTCTCGGGACTCCCCTCCTACGAGCAGTACTTC
CASSLSGLPSYEQYF
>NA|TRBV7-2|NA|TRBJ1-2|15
TGTGCCAGCAGCTCCCTTAGAGGTTGGGAAGGTGGCTACACCTTC
CASSSLRGWEGGYTF
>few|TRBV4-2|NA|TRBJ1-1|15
TGTGCCAGCAGCCAAGATTTAGGCGGGAACACTGAAGCTTTCTTT
CASSQDLGGNTEAFF
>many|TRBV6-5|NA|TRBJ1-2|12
TGTGCCAGCAGTTACACCGACGGCGGCTACACCTTC
CASSYTDGGYTF
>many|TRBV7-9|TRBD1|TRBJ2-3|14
TGTGCCAGCAGCTTGGACAGGCCCACAGATACGCAGTATTTT
CASSLDRPTDTQYF
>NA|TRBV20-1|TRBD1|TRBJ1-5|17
TGCAGTGCTTCCCGGACAGGGGGGATACTTAGCAATCAGCCCCAGCATTTT
CSASRTGGILSNQPQHF
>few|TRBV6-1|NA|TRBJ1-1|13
TGTGCCAGCAGTGACCGACGGTACACTGAAGCTTTCTTT
CASSDRRYTEAFF
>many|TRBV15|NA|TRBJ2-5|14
TGTGCCACCAGCAGGGAGTTGGGAGAAGAGACCCAGTACTTC
CATSRELGEETQYF
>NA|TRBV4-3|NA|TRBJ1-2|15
TGCGCCAGCAGCCCGGCGGGGTATAGTACGGAGGGCTACACCTTC
CASSPAGYSTEGYTF
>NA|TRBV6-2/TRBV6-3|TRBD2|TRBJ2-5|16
TGTGCCAGCAGCCCCCTTCGCGGGAGGGCCGCAGAGACCCAGTACTTC
CASSPLRGRAAETQYF
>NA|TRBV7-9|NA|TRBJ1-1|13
TGTGCCAGCAGCTTAAGTCTTGGGCAGGGAATTTTCTTT
CASSLSLGQGIFF
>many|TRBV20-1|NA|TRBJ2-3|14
TGCAGTGCTAGAGAACACGCGGCCACAGATACGCAGTATTTT
CSAREHAATDTQYF
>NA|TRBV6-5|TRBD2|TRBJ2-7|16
TGTGCCAGCAGTTACGGCGGCGGGGGGCGCTCCTACGAGCAGTACTTC
CASSYGGGGRSYEQYF
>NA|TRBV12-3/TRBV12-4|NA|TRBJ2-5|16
TGTGCCAGCAGCACCACGCCCCTGGGCCTGGGGGAGACCCAGTACTTC
CASSTTPLGLGETQYF
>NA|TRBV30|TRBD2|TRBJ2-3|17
TGTGCCTGGAACGCTCTGGCTAGCGGGGGGGCCACAGATACGCAGTATTTT
CAWNALASGGATDTQYF
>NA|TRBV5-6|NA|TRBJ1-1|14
TGTGCCAGCAGCTTAAGGACAATGAACACTGAAGCTTTCTTT
CASSLRTMNTEAFF
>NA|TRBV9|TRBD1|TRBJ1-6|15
TGTGCCAGCAGCGGGGGACAGGGCTATAATTCACCCCTCCACTTT
CASSGGQGYNSPLHF
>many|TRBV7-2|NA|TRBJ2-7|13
TGTGCCAGCAGCTTACCCGCCTCCTACGAGCAGTACTTC
CASSLPASYEQYF
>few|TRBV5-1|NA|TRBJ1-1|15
TGCGCCAGCAGCCGGCCGGGGCGAGAGGGCACTGAAGCTTTCTTT
CASSRPGREGTEAFF
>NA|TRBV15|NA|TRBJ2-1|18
TGTGCCACCAGCAGAGACCTAGTTTCTCAGGGCCCCTACAATGAGCAGTTCTTC
CATSRDLVSQGPYNEQFF
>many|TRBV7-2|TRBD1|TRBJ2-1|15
TGTGCCAGCAGCTTAAGAGGGGGCGCTTACAATGAGCAGTTCTTC
CASSLRGGAYNEQFF
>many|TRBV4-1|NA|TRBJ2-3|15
TGCGCCAGCAGCCAAGGACTCGTTGGGACAGATACGCAGTATTTT
CASSQGLVGTDTQYF
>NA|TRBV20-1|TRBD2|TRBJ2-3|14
TGCAGTGTTGGGCGGGGGGTGCTCACAGATACGCAGTATTTT
CSVGRGVLTDTQYF
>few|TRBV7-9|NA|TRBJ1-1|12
TGTGCCAGCAGCTATGATGGATTTGAAGCTTTCTTT
CASSYDGFEAFF
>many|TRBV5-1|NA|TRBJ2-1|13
TGCGCCAGCAGCTTGTTCACCCCCAATGAGCAGTTCTTC
CASSLFTPNEQFF